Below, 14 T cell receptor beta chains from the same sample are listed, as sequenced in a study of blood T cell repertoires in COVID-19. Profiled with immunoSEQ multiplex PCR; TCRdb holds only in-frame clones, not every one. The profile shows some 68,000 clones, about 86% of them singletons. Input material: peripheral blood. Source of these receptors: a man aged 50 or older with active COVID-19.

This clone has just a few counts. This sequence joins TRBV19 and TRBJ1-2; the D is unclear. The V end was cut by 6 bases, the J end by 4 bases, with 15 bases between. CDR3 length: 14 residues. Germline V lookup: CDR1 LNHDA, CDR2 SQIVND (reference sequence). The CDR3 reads CASREGAAGYGYTF. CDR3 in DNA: TGTGCCAGTAGAGAGGGAGCCGCGGGCTATGGCTACACCTTC.

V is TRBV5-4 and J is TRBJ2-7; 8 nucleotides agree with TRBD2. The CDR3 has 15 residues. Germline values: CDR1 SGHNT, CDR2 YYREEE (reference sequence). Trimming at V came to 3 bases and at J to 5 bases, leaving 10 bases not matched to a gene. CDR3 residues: CASSSRSGSAHEQYF. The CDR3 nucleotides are TGTGCCAGCAGCTCGAGGAGCGGGAGTGCCCACGAGCAGTACTTC.

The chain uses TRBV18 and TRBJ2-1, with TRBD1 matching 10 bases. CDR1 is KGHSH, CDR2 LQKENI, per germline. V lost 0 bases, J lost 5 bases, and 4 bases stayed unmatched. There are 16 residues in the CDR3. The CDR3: CASSPPRGTGDNEQFF. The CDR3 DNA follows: TGTGCCAGCTCACCACCTAGAGGGACAGGGGACAATGAGCAGTTCTTC.

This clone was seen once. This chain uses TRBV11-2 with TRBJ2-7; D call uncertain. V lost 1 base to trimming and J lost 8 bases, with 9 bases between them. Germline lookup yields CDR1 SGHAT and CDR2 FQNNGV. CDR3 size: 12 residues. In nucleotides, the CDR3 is TGTGCCAGCAGCTTAGTGGGCACTCAGCAGTACTTC. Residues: CASSLVGTQQYF.

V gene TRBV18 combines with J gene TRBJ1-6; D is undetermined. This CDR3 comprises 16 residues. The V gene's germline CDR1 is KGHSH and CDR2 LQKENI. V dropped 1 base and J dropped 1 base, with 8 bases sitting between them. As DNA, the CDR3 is TGTGCCAGCTCACCACAGCCTTGGTCCTATAATTCACCCCTCCACTTT. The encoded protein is CASSPQPWSYNSPLHF.

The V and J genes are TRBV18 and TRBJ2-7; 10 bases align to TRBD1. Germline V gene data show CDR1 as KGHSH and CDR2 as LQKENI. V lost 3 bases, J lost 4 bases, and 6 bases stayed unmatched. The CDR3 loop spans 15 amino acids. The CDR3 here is CASSPTGTGAYEQYF. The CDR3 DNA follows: TGTGCCAGCTCACCTACCGGGACAGGGGCTTACGAGCAGTACTTC.

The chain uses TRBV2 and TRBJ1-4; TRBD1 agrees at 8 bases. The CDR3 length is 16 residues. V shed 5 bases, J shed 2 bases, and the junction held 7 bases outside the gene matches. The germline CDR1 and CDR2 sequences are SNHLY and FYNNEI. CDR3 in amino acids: CASSLYSGGTNEKLFF. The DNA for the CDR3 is TGTGCCAGCAGTTTGTACTCAGGGGGCACTAATGAAAAACTGTTTTTT.

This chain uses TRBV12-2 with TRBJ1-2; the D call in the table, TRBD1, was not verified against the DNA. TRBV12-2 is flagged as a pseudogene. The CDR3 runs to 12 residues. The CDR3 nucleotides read TGTGCAAGTCGCTCCCGGGACAGTCTGCACACCTTC. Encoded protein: CASRSRDSLHTF.

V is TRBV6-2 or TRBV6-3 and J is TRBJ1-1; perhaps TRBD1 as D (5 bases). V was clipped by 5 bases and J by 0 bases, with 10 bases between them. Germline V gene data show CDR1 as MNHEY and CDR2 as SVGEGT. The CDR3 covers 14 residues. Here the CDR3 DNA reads TGTGCCAGCAGTACAATCAGGGTGAACACTGAAGCTTTCTTT. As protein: CASSTIRVNTEAFF.

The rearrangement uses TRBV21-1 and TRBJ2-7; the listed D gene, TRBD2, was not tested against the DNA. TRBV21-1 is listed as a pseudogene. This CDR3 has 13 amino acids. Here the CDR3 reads CASSKRPGEKQYF. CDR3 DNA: TGTGCCAGCAGCAAACGGCCCGGGGAGAAGCAGTACTTC.

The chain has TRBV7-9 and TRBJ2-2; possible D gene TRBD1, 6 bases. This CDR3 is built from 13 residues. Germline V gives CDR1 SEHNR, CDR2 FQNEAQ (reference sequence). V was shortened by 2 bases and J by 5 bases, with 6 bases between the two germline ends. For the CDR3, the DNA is TGTGCCAGCAGCTTACAGGGGACCGGGGAGCTGTTTTTT. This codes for CASSLQGTGELFF.

For the CDR3, the DNA is TGTGCCATCAGTATACAGGGGATAGGGCGCAATGAGCAGTTCTTC. This translates into CAISIQGIGRNEQFF. This rearrangement joins TRBV10-3 to TRBJ2-1; 7 positions agree with TRBD1. This CDR3 has 15 amino acids. V lost 5 bases to trimming and J lost 6 bases; unmatched junction nucleotides: 10. Per germline, CDR1 ENHRY and CDR2 SYGVKD.

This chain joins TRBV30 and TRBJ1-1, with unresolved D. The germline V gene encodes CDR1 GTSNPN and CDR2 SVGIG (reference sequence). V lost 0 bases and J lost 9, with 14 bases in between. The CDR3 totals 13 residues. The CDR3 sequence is CAWSVTLSGKAFF. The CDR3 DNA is TGTGCCTGGAGTGTAACGTTGTCGGGGAAAGCTTTCTTT.

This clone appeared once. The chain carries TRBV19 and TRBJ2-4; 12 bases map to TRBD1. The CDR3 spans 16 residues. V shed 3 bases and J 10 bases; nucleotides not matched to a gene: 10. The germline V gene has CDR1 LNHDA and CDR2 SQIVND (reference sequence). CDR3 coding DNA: TGTGCCAGTAGTATGTCCGGGACAGGGGGCCCTTGGATTCAGTACTTC. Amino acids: CASSMSGTGGPWIQYF.